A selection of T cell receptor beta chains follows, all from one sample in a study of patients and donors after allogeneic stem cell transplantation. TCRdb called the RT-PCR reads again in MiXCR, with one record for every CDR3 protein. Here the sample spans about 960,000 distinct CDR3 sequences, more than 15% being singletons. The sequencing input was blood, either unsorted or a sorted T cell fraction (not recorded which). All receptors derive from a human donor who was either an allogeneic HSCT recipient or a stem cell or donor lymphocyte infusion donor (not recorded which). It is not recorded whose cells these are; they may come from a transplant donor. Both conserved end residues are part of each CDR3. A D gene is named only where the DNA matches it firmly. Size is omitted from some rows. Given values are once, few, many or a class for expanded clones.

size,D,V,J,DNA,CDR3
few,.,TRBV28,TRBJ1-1,TGTGCCAGCAGTTTTCGGCACATAAACACTGAAGCTTTCTTT,CASSFRHINTEAFF
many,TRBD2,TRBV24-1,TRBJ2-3,TGTGCCACCAGTGATGCTGGGACTAGCGGCGGGACAGATACGCAGTATTTT,CATSDAGTSGGTDTQYF
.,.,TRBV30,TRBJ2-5,TGTGCCTGGGGGCAGTCCGGGGTCAGGGAGACCCAGTACTTC,CAWGQSGVRETQYF
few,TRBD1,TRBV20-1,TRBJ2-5,TGCAGTGCTAGAGACCTTGACAGGGTAGAGACCCAGTACTTC,CSARDLDRVETQYF
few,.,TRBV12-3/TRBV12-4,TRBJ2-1,TGTGCCAGCAGTCCCCCGAAGAATCGGAACAATGAGCAGTTCTTC,CASSPPKNRNNEQFF
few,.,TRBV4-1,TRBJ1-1,TGCGCCAGCAGCTGGACGGTCCTTTCGATGAACACTGAAGCTTTCTTT,CASSWTVLSMNTEAFF
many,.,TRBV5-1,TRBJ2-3,TGCGCCAGCAGCTTAGGGCGGTCGGATACGCAGTATTTT,CASSLGRSDTQYF
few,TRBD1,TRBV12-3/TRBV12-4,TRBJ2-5,TGTGCCAGCGGGGGACCCGACAGGGGGTACCAAGAGACCCAGTACTTC,CASGGPDRGYQETQYF
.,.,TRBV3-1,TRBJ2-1,TGTGCCAGCAGCCAACGAGTTGCGGCTGAGCAGTTCTTC,CASSQRVAAEQFF
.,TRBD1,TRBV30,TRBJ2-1,TGTGCCTGGGACAGGGTTAATGAGCAGTTCTTC,CAWDRVNEQFF
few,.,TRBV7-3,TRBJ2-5,TGTGCCAGCAGCTTAACGTCAGGCACTTACGAGACCCAGTACTTC,CASSLTSGTYETQYF
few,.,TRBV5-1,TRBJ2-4,TGCGCCAGCAGCTTGGGGTGGATAGCCAAAAACATTCAGTACTTC,CASSLGWIAKNIQYF
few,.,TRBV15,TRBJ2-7,TGTGCCACCAGTGGACTGCACCACGAGCAGTACTTC,CATSGLHHEQYF
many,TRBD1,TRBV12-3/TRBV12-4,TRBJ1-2,TGTGCCAGCAGTCTATCCCTCACAGGGGGGCCCTTCGACGGCTACACCTTC,CASSLSLTGGPFDGYTF
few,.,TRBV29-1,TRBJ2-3,TGCAGCGTTGAAAGGAGGGAGAGGACAGATACGCAGTATTTT,CSVERRERTDTQYF
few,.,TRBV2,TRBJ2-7,TGTGCCAGCAAGGGGAGGGGGACAGTGAGCTCCTACGAGCAGTACTTC,CASKGRGTVSSYEQYF
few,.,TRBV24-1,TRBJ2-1,TGTGCCACCAGTGTTTACAGCCCCCCGGACAATGAGCAGTTCTTC,CATSVYSPPDNEQFF
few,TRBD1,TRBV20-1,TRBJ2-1,TGCAGCCCCTTAGGACAGGGGGCCCACAATGAGCAGTTCTTC,CSPLGQGAHNEQFF
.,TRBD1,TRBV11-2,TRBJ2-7,TGTGCCAGCAGCTTAGAAGACAGGGTAGTTTACGAGCAGTACTTC,CASSLEDRVVYEQYF
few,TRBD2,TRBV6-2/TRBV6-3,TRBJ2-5,TGTGCCAGCAGTTACCTCTGGGGGAGGGGCCAAGAGACCCAGTACTTC,CASSYLWGRGQETQYF
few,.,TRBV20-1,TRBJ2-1,TGCAGTGCTCAGGGACTCATCTCCTACAATGAGCAGTTCTTC,CSAQGLISYNEQFF
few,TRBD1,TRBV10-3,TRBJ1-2,TGTGCCATCAGTGAGGGGACAGGGAAGTTCGCTGGCTACACCTTC,CAISEGTGKFAGYTF
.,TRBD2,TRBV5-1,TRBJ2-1,TGCGCCAGCAGCTTGGCGGCGGGGGACCTGGGTCTTGAGCAGTTCTTC,CASSLAAGDLGLEQFF
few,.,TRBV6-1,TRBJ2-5,TGTGCCACCAGTCAGATCCAAGAGACCCAGTACTTC,CATSQIQETQYF
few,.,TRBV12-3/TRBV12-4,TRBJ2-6,TGTGCCAGCAGAACTAGTGGCGGTGGGGCCAACGTCCTGACTTTC,CASRTSGGGANVLTF
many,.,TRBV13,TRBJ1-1,TGTGCCAGCAGCTTACCCGCGACAGCATTCAACACTGAAGCTTTCTTT,CASSLPATAFNTEAFF
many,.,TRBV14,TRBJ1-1,TGTGCCAGCAGCCAAGAGACATCCAACACTGAAGCTTTCTTT,CASSQETSNTEAFF
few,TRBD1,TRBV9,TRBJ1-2,TGTGCCAGCAGCGTTGGTGAGGACAGGTTCAACTATGGCTACACCTTC,CASSVGEDRFNYGYTF
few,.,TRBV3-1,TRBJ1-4,TGTGCCAGCAGCCAAGATGTAATAGGGCCGCCGTCTAATGAAAAACTGTTTTTT,CASSQDVIGPPSNEKLFF
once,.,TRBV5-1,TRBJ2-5,TGCGCCAGCAGCTTGAAGGATGTTGGGACCCAGTACTTC,CASSLKDVGTQYF
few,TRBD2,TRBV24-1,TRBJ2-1,TGTGCCACCAGGGGAGGGTCGGGGAATGAGCAGTTCTTC,CATRGGSGNEQFF
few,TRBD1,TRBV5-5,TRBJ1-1,TGTGCCAGCAGCCCTCCCAAGGGGGCAGCCACTGAAGCTTTCTTT,CASSPPKGAATEAFF
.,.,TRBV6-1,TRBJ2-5,TGTGCCAGCATAAGGGGGGACCAAGAGACCCAGTACTTC,CASIRGDQETQYF
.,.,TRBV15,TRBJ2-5,TGTGCCACCAGCAGCCCCCTGGGGGAGACCCAGTACTTC,CATSSPLGETQYF
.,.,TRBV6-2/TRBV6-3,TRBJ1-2,TGTGCCACCACCAGGGGACCCGCCTATGGCTACACCTTC,CATTRGPAYGYTF
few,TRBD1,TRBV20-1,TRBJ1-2,TGCAGTGCTAGAGTCTGGACAGGGGGGAGAGGCTACACCTTC,CSARVWTGGRGYTF
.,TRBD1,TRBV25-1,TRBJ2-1,TGTGCCAGCAGTGAATGGGGACAGGGCCCCTACAATGAGCAGTTCTTC,CASSEWGQGPYNEQFF
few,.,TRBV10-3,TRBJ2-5,TGTGCCATCAGTGATGGGCAGGGGAAGACGGAGACCCAGTACTTC,CAISDGQGKTETQYF
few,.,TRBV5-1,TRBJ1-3,TGCGCCAGCAGCTTCCAAGCCGACAGTTCTGGAAACACCATATATTTT,CASSFQADSSGNTIYF
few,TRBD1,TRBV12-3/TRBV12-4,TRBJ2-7,TGTGCCAGCAGTCAGAGGACAGGGGGGGACGAGCAGTACTTC,CASSQRTGGDEQYF
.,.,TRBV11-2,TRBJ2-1,TGTGCCAGCAGCCCCTGGACAGAAAATGAGCAGTTCTTC,CASSPWTENEQFF
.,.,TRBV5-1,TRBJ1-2,TGCGCCAGCAAATCCGGGACAACTTCTGGCTACACCTTC,CASKSGTTSGYTF
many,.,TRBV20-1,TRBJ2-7,TGCAGTGCTTCGGGTGGACCTGCCTACGAGCAGTACTTC,CSASGGPAYEQYF
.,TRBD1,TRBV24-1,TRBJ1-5,TGTGCCACCAGTGATCCCGGGACAGGGGGCGGTCAGCCCCAGCATTTT,CATSDPGTGGGQPQHF
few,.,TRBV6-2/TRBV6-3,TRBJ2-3,TGTGCCAGCAGTTACGGGTGGGTCGGACCGAGCTCAGATACGCAGTATTTT,CASSYGWVGPSSDTQYF
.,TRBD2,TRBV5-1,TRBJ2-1,TGCGCCAGCAGCCCGCTGAGTTCTAGCGGGAGGGCCTACAATGAGCAGTTCTTC,CASSPLSSSGRAYNEQFF
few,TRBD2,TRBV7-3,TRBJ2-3,TGTGCCAGCAGCTTAGGGGCAAGGGAGGGAGATACGCAGTATTTT,CASSLGAREGDTQYF
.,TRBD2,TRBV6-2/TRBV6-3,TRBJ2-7,TGTGCCAGCAGTACGACTAGCGGGTCGCCCTACGAGCAGTACTTC,CASSTTSGSPYEQYF
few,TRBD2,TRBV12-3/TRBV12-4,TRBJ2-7,TGTGCCAGCAGTTTGACTTCTAGCGGGGGGGATCAATACGAGCAGTACTTC,CASSLTSSGGDQYEQYF
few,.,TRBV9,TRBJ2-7,TGTGCCAGCGAAGGACAGAGCTCCTACGAGCAGTACTTC,CASEGQSSYEQYF
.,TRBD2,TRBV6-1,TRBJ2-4,TGTGCCAGTGATAGCGGGGGGGGCAAAAACATTCAGTACTTC,CASDSGGGKNIQYF
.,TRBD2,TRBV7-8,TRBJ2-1,TGTGCCAGCAGCTTCGCCTCCGGGACTAGCGGGAGAAATGAGCAGTTCTTC,CASSFASGTSGRNEQFF
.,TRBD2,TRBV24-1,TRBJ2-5,TGTGCCACCAGTGATTTAGCGGGGAAGGACAAGACCCAGTACTTC,CATSDLAGKDKTQYF
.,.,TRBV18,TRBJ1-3,TGTGCCAGCTCACCTAAGATCCGGCACTCTGGAAACACCATATATTTT,CASSPKIRHSGNTIYF
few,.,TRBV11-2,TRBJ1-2,TGTGCCAGCAGCTTTGAGTTCGGCCGACGGAACTATGGCTACACCTTC,CASSFEFGRRNYGYTF
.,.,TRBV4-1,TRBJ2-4,TGCGCCAGCAGCCAAGATGAGGTGTTGTACATTCAGTACTTC,CASSQDEVLYIQYF
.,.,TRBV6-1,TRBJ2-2,TGTGCCAGCAGATTAGCGGAAATGAACACCGGGGAGCTGTTTTTT,CASRLAEMNTGELFF